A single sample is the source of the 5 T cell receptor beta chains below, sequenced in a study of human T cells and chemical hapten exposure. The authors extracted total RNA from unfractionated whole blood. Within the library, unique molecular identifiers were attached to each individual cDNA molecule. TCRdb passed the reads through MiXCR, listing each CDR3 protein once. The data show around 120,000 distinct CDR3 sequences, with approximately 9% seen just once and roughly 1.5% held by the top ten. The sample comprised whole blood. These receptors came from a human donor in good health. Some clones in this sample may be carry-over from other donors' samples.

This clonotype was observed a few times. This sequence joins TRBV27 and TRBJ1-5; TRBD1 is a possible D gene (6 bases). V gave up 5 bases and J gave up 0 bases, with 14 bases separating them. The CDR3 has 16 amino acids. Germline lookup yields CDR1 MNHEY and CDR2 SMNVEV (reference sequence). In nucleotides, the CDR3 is TGTGCCAGCAGTCCCCAATGGGGGGCTAGCAATCAGCCCCAGCATTTT. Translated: CASSPQWGASNQPQHF.

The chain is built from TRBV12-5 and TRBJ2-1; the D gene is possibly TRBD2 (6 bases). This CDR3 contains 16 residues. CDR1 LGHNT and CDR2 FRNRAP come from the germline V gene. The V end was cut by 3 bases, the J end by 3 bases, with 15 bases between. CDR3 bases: TGTGCTAGTGGTTTAGTAGCGGAAGCGTACTACAATGAGCAGTTCTTC. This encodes CASGLVAEAYYNEQFF.

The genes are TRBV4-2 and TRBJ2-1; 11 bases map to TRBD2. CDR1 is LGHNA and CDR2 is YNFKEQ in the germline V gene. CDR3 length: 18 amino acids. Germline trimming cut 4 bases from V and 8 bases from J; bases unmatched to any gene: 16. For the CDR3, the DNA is TGTGCCAGCAGCCTAGCTTCCCGACTAGCGGGATCCACCGATGAGCAGTTCTTC. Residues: CASSLASRLAGSTDEQFF.

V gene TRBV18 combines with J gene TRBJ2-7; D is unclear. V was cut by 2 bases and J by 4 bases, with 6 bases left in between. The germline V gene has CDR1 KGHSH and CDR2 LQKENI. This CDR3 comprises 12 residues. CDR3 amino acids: CASSPVEYEQYF. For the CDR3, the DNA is TGTGCCAGCTCACCAGTGGAGTACGAGCAGTACTTC.

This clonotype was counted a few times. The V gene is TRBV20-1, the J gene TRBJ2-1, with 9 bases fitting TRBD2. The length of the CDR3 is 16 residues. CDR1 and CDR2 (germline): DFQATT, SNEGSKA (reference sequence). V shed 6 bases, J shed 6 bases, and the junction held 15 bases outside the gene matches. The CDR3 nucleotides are TGCAGTGCCGGTCCTGATCCTAGCGGGATAGGCAATGAGCAGTTCTTC. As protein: CSAGPDPSGIGNEQFF.